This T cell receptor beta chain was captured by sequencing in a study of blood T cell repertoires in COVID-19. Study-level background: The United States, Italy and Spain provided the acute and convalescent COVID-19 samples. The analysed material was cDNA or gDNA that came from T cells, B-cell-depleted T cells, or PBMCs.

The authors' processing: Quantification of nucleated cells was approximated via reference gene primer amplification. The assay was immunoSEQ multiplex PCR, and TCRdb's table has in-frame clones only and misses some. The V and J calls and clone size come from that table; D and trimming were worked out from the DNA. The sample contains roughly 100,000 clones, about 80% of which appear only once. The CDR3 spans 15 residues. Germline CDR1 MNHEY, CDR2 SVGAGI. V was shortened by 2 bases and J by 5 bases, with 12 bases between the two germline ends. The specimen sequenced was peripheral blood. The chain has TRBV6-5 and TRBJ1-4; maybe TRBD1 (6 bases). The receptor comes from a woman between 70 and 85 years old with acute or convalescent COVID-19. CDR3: CASSYQGQPNEKLFF. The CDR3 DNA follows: TGTGCCAGCAGTTACCAGGGGCAACCAAATGAAAAACTGTTTTTT.